These T cell receptor beta chains were read from a single sample in a study of OX40 agonist ivuxolimab in advanced cancers. Assay: immunoSEQ multiplex PCR; the TCRdb copy retains only in-frame clones and omits some. The sample lists tens of thousands of clones; over 75% were seen once. The sequenced sample was CD4+ or CD8+ T cells sorted from blood, obtained in a trial of the OX40 agonist ivuxolimab. The receptors shown here come from an adult with an advanced solid tumor such as melanoma, head and neck, liver or kidney cancer. CDR3s include the opening cysteine and the closing phenylalanine or tryptophan.

TRBV6-4	CASSEELAGYNEQFF
TRBV10-3	CAISSTRETQYF
TRBV6-5	CASSSSPPAGVETQYF
TRBV7-2	CASSKYSASSYNEQFF
TRBV5-6	CASSPPAGPGELFF
TRBV6-1	CASSESAHEQYF
TRBV6-5	CASSYGGRANYGYTF
TRBV28	CASSSGQGETQYF
TRBV5-1	CASSQAAVGGEQYF
TRBV7-9	CASSPIGGSGQTQYF
TRBV5-1	CASRRDGTSSYEQYF